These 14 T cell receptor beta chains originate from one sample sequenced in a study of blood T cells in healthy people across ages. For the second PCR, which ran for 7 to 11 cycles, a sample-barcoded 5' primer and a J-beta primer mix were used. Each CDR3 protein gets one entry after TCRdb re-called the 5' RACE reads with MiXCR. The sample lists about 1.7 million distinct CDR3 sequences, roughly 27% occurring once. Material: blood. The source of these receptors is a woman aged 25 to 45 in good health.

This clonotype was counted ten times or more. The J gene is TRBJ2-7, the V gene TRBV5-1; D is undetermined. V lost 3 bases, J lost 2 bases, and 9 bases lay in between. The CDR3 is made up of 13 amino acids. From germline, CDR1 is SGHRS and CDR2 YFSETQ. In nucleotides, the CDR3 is TGCGCCAGCAGCTCCCAACCTACCTACGAGCAGTACTTC. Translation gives CASSSQPTYEQYF. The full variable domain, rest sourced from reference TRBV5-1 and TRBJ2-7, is KAGVTQTPRYLIKTRGQQVTLSCSPISGHRSVSWYQQTPGQGLQFLFEYFSETQRNKGNFPGRFSGRQFSNSRSEMNVSTLELGDSALYLCASSSQPTYEQYFGPGTRLTVT.

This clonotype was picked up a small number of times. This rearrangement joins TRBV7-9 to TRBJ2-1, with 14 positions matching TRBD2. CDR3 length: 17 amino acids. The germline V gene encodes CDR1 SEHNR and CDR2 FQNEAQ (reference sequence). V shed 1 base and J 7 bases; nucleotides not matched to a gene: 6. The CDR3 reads CASSLGPGTSGRNEQFF. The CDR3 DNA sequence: TGTGCCAGCAGCTTAGGTCCAGGGACTAGCGGGAGAAATGAGCAGTTCTTC.

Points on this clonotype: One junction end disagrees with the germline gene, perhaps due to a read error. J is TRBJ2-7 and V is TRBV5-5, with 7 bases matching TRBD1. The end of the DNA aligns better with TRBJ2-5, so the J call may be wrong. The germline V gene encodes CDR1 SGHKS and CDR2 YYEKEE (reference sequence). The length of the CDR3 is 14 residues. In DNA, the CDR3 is TGTGCCAGCAGCCCCGGGGACAGCCAAGGGACCCAGTACTTC. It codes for CASSPGDSQGTQYF.

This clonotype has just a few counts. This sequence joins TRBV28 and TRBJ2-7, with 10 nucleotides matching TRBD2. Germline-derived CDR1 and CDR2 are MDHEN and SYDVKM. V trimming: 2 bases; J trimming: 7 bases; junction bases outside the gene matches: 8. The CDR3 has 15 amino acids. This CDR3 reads CASSLLAGDQGEQYF. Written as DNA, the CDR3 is TGTGCCAGCAGTTTACTAGCGGGAGATCAAGGGGAGCAGTACTTC.

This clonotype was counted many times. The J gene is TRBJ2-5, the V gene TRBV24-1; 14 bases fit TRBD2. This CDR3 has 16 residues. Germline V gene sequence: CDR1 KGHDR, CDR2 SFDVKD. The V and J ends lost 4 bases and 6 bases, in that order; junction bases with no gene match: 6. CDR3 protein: CATSDSRTSGGKTQYF. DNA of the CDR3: TGTGCCACCAGTGACTCTCGGACTAGCGGGGGGAAGACCCAGTACTTC.

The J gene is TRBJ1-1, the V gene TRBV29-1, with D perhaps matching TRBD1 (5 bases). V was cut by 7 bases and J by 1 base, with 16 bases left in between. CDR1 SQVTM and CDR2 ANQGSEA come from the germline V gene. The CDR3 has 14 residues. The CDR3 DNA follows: TGCAGCGCAGGACTTGGGGCGCGGAACACTGAAGCTTTCTTT. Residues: CSAGLGARNTEAFF.

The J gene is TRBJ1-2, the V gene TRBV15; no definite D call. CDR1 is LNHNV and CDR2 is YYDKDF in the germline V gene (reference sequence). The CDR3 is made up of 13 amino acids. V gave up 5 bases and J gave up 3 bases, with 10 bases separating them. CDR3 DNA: TGTGCCACCAGCCCCGCGGGCTACTATGGCTACACCTTC. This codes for CATSPAGYYGYTF.

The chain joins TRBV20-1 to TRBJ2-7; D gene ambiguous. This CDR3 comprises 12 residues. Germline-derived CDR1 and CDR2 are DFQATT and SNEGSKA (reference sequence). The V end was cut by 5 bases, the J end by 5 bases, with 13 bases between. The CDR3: CSAAGPRNEQYF. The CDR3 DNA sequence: TGCAGTGCTGCCGGGCCTCGGAACGAGCAGTACTTC.

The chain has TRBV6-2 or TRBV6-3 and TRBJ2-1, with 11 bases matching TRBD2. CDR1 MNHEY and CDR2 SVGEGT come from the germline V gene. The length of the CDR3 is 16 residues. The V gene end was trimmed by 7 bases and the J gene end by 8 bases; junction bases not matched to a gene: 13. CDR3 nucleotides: TGTGCCAGCACCCAACCCCTAGCGGGAGGTTGGGATGAGCAGTTCTTC. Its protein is CASTQPLAGGWDEQFF.

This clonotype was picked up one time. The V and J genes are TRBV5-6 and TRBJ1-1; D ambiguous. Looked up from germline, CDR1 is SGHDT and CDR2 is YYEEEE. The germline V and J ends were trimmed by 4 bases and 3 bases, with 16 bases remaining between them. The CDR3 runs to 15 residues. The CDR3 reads CASSLVTSRDTEAFF. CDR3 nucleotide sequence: TGTGCCAGCAGCCTAGTTACCAGTCGGGACACTGAAGCTTTCTTT.

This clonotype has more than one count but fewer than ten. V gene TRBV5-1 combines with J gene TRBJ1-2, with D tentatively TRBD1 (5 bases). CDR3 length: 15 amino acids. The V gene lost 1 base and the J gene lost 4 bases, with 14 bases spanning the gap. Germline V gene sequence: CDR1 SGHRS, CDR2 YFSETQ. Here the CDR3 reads CASSLTPGSSYGYTF. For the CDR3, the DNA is TGCGCCAGCAGCTTGACGCCAGGGAGTAGCTATGGCTACACCTTC.

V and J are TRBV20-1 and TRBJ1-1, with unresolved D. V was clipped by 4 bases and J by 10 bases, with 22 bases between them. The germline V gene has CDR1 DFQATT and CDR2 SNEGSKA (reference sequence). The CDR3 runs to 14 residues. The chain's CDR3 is CSANPMTARVGAFF. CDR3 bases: TGCAGTGCTAATCCAATGACGGCCCGGGTTGGAGCTTTCTTT.

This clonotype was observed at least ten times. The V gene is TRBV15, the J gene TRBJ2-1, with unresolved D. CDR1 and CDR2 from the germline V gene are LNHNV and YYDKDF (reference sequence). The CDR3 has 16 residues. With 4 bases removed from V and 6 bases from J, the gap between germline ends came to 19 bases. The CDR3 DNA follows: TGTGCCACCAGCAACCCCGGACGCCCCAGGTCCAATGAGCAGTTCTTC. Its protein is CATSNPGRPRSNEQFF.

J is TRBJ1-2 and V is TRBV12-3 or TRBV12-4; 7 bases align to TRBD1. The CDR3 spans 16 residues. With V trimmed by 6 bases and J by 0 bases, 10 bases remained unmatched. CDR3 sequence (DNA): TGTGCCAGCAGCCGACCTCCGGGACAGTCTAACTATGGCTACACCTTC. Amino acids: CASSRPPGQSNYGYTF.